The rows below give T cell receptor beta chains drawn from one sample of a study of post-analysis software for immune sequencing data. TCRdb recomputed calls from the PCR reads with MiXCR, one row per CDR3 protein. The sample carries about 760,000 distinct CDR3 sequences, just under 30% recorded once. The specimen sequenced was blood. The receptors shown here come from a girl aged 10 to 17 with multiple sclerosis. Each CDR3 is given with its conserved first and last residue. Each record gives: J gene, D gene, V gene, clone size, CDR3 DNA, CDR3 protein. D genes are given only for firm matches. Size is omitted from some rows. Given values are once, few, many or a class for expanded clones.

>TRBJ1-2|NA|TRBV5-1|NA
TGCGCCAGCAGCCCCGAGGCGAGGGAAATAGATGGCTACACCTTC
CASSPEAREIDGYTF
>TRBJ1-1|NA|TRBV12-5|NA
TGTGCTAGTATGGACAGACTGAACACTGAAGCTTTCTTT
CASMDRLNTEAFF
>TRBJ2-5|NA|TRBV27|few
TGTGCCAGCAGTTTATCACAGGGTTTCGGAGGGCAAGAGACCCAGTACTTC
CASSLSQGFGGQETQYF
>TRBJ2-7|TRBD1|TRBV6-1|NA
TGTGCCAGCAGGGACGGACAGGTCCGGAACGAGCAGTACTTC
CASRDGQVRNEQYF
>TRBJ2-7|TRBD2|TRBV6-5|many
TGTGCCAGCAGTAAACTAGCGGGAGGTTCCTACGAGCAGTACTTC
CASSKLAGGSYEQYF
>TRBJ2-1|TRBD2|TRBV7-8|few
TGTGCCAGCAGCCCGCGACTAGCGGGACCCGACAATGAGCAGTTCTTC
CASSPRLAGPDNEQFF
>TRBJ1-5|TRBD1|TRBV27|few
TGTGCCAGCAGTCCAGGGACAGGTAAAGGCGGCAATCAGCCCCAGCATTTT
CASSPGTGKGGNQPQHF
>TRBJ2-2|NA|TRBV20-1|NA
TGCAGTGCGGCGGTTGTCGGGACGGGGGGCTTGGTTACCGGGGAGCTGTTTTTT
CSAAVVGTGGLVTGELFF
>TRBJ1-5|NA|TRBV20-1|few
TGCAGTGCTAGAGCAGCCACCCCGAGTAATCAGCCCCAGCATTTT
CSARAATPSNQPQHF
>TRBJ2-7|TRBD1|TRBV5-5|many
TGTGCCAGCAGCTCCCCGGGACAGGGGCTCTACGAGCAGTACTTC
CASSSPGQGLYEQYF
>TRBJ2-3|NA|TRBV27|few
TGTGCCAGCAGTTACCTAAGGGGACTCCCGGGCACAGATACGCAGTATTTT
CASSYLRGLPGTDTQYF